This T cell receptor (beta chain) appears in the sequencing data of a study of PD-1 blockade in classical Hodgkin lymphoma. Study-wide results and limits: Nivolumab starters within 1 year of ASCT were excluded.

This clone occurred once. The target antigen is unknown. Clones were sequenced by immunoSEQ multiplex PCR, and TCRdb holds only the in-frame ones, with some missing. The sample holds tens of thousands of clones, 70% to 90% seen once. CDR3 size: 14 residues. V shed 5 bases and J shed 0 bases, with 10 bases lying between them. Germline loops: CDR1 LNHDA, CDR2 SQIVND (reference sequence). All trial patients relapsed after autologous stem cell transplantation. The chain employs TRBV19 and TRBJ1-2, with D perhaps TRBD1 (5 bases). This TCR came from a human donor with classical Hodgkin lymphoma. The sample in question was peripheral blood mononuclear cells (PBMCs), obtained before the second cycle of nivolumab. CDR3 nucleotide sequence: TGTGCCAGTAGTGAAGGGGTCTCTAACTATGGCTACACCTTC. It yields the protein CASSEGVSNYGYTF.